This entry concerns a single T cell receptor beta chain. This record comes from a study of blood T cell repertoires in COVID-19. The J segment lost 6 bases and the V segment lost 4 bases, leaving 3 bases of the junction unmatched. The germline V gene has CDR1 SNHLY and CDR2 FYNNEI. The CDR3 has 14 amino acids. The assay was immunoSEQ multiplex PCR, and TCRdb's table has in-frame clones only and misses some. The repertoire holds fewer than 250,000 clones, with 84% as singletons. This sequence joins TRBV2 and TRBJ1-4; the match to TRBD1 covers 9 bases. The sequenced sample consisted of peripheral blood. The sequence was collected from a woman aged 80 or over with COVID-19, enrolled during active disease. CDR3: CASSAGQGDEKLFF. The CDR3 nucleotides are TGTGCCAGCAGTGCGGGACAGGGAGATGAAAAACTGTTTTTT.